This T cell receptor (beta chain) was found in a study of metastatic and nonmetastatic thyroid tumors. Study-wide background: Where malignant and benign thyroid patients were concerned, repertoires were compared across blood and tumor or nodule tissue.

In the authors' methods: CDR3 differences across clinicopathological groups were used to build a distant-metastasis classifier for papillary thyroid cancer. TCRdb re-called clones via MiXCR from the PCR reads. Here the V and J calls rest on TCRdb's processing, not on the authors' analysis. The table lists 10,000 to 15,000 clones, roughly 12% of them singletons. The study, taken as a whole, reports: The study reportedly found significantly higher TCR beta diversity in malignant thyroid tumors than benign nodules, in blood and tumor.

This clone came up a few times. Antigen unknown. A read error may be the cause here, since a much bigger clone is one base away. The sample has other DNA sequences that encode this CDR3 too. This CDR3 spans 13 amino acids. Germline V gives CDR1 SGHTA, CDR2 FQGTGA. Patients were all untreated before their thyroid surgery. The sample taken for sequencing was blood. This clonotype was obtained from a female donor with papillary thyroid cancer or a benign thyroid nodule (not recorded which). Some clones in this sample may be carry-over from other donors' samples. The chain combines TRBV7-3 with TRBJ2-2; 7 nucleotides match TRBD1. This CDR3 is CASNPGQPGELFF. The CDR3 region has the DNA TGTGCCAGCAACCCGGGACAGCCCGGTGAGCTGTTTTTT. Combining the CDR3 with reference TRBV7-3 and TRBJ2-2 gives the whole variable domain GAGVSQTPSNKVTEKGKYVELRCDPISGHTALYWYRQSLGQGPEFLIYFQGTGAADDSGLPNDRFFAVRPEGSVSTLKIQRTERGDSAVYLCASNPGQPGELFFGEGSRLTVL.